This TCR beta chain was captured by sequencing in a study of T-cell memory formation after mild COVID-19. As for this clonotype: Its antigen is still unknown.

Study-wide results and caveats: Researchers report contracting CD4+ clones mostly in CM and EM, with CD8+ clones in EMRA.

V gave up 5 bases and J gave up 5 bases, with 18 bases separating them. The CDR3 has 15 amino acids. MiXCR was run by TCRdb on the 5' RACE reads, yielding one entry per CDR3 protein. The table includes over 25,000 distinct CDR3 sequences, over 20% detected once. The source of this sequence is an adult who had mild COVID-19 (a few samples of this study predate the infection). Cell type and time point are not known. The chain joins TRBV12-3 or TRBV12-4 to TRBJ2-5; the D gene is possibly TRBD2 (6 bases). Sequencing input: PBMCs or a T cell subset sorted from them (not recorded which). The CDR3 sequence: CASSGSSGGVETQYF. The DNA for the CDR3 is TGTGCCAGCAGTGGAAGTTCCGGCGGGGTGGAGACCCAGTACTTC.